This T cell receptor (beta chain) was retrieved from a study of blood T cell repertoires in COVID-19. Study summary: The samples span acute and convalescent COVID-19 from the United States, Italy and Spain. T cells, B-cell-depleted T cells, or PBMCs supplied cDNA or gDNA.

Authors' processing steps: Reference gene primer amplification in the assay estimated nucleated cell counts. Repertoires were generated with immunoSEQ multiplex PCR, while TCRdb's copy carries only in-frame clones and drops some. D and trimming come from the DNA, and the V and J calls and clone size come from that table. The sample lists 100,000 to 150,000 clones, around 89% occurring once. Per germline, CDR1 LGHNT and CDR2 FRNRAP. The CDR3 has 14 amino acids. Trimming took 2 bases from V and 6 from J, leaving 12 bases between them. This clone is a singleton in its sample. This TCR was sampled from a man in his fifties with acute or convalescent COVID-19. Sample: peripheral blood. V gene TRBV12-5 combines with J gene TRBJ2-3; weak D call: TRBD1 (6 bases). The CDR3 loop reads CASGLRLQGDTQYF. CDR3 nucleotides: TGTGCTAGTGGTTTGAGACTTCAGGGGGATACGCAGTATTTT.